This entry features one T cell receptor beta chain sequence. The antigen is undetermined. The sample originates from a study of PD-L1 blockade in urothelial cancer. Background on the study: Median blood clonality was roughly 0.072, with around 83,000 unique TCRs. Findings and limits, study-wide: A below-median TCR clonality in blood before treatment predicted better survival.

Germline lookup yields CDR1 SQVTM and CDR2 ANQGSEA. The CDR3 runs to 11 residues. Sequencing used immunoSEQ multiplex PCR; TCRdb keeps in-frame clones, though not all of them. The table has 46,000 or so clones, 70% to 90% seen once. This chain connects TRBV29-1 to TRBJ2-2; D perhaps matches TRBD2 (6 bases). The sequencing here drew on PBMCs, taken around atezolizumab (anti-PD-L1) treatment. The TCR was taken from a man aged 55 to 69 with urothelial cancer. The CDR3 sequence is CGGKEHGELFF. DNA for the CDR3: TGCGGGGGGAAAGAACACGGGGAGCTGTTTTTT.